Presented here are 2 T cell receptor beta chains from one specimen sequenced in a study of long-term antiretroviral therapy in people with HIV. Survey-level immunoSEQ v3.0 assays were run. Using immunoSEQ multiplex PCR, the repertoire was profiled, and TCRdb retains in-frame clones only, with some absent. The profile covers tens of thousands of clones, with around 87% appearing a single time and about 8.1% taken by the ten largest. The sequences come from unsorted PBMCs, collected 0.2 years before starting antiretroviral therapy. These receptors came from a man aged 18 to 30 with HIV.

CDR3 in DNA: TGCAGTGCTAGATCCGGAGGCGGCTACACCTTC. It encodes CSARSGGGYTF. The rearrangement joins TRBV20-1 to TRBJ1-2, with D unclear. V gave up 2 bases and J gave up 8 bases, with 9 bases separating them. The germline gives CDR1 DFQATT, CDR2 SNEGSKA (reference sequence). The CDR3 extends over 11 amino acids.

This clone was seen a few times. The CDR3 nucleotides are TGTGCCAGCAGCCCGAAGGGGGCGATCACTGAAGCTTTCTTT. It encodes CASSPKGAITEAFF. The chain carries TRBV13 and TRBJ1-1, with 7 bases identical to TRBD1. The CDR3 is made up of 14 amino acids. Unmatched junction bases numbered 7, after V lost 5 bases and J lost 4 bases. The germline gives CDR1 PRHDT, CDR2 FYEKMQ (reference sequence).